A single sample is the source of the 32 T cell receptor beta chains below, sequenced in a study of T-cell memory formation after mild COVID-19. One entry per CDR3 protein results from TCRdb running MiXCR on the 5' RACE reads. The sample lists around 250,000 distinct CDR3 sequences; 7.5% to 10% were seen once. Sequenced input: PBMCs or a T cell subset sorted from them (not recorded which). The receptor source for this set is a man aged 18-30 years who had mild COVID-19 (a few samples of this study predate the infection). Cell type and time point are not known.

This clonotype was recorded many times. The CDR3 coding sequence is TGTGCCAGCAGTTACCGGGCCGGGAGCACTGAAGCTTTCTTT. Translation: CASSYRAGSTEAFF. This chain uses TRBV6-5 with TRBJ1-1, with D hard to call. Germline V gene lookup returns CDR1 MNHEY and CDR2 SVGAGI. The V end lost 2 bases, the J end lost 4 bases, and 11 bases lay between the germline ends. The CDR3 loop spans 14 amino acids.

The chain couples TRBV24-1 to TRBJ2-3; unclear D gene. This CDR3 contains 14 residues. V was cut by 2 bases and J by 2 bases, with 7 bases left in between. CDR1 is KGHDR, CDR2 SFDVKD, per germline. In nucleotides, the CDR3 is TGTGCCACCAGTGATTGGCAAGTCACAGATACGCAGTATTTT. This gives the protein CATSDWQVTDTQYF.

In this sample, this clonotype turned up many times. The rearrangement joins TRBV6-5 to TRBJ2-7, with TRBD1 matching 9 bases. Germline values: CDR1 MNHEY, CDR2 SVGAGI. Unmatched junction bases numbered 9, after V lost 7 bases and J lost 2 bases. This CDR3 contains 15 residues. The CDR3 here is CASNPGTGRAYEQYF. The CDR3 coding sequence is TGTGCCAGCAATCCCGGGACAGGGAGAGCCTACGAGCAGTACTTC.

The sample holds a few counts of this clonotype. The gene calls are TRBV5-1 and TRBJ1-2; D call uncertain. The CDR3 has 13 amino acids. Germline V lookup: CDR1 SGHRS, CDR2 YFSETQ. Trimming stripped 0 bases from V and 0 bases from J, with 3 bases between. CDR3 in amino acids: CASSLGANYGYTF. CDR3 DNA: TGCGCCAGCAGCTTGGGGGCTAACTATGGCTACACCTTC.

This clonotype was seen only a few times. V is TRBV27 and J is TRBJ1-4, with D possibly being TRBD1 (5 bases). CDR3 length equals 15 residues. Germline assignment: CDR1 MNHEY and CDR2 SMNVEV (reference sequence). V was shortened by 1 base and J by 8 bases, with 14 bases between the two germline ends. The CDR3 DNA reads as TGTGCCAGCAGTTTATTGGGGGAGGTTGGGGAAAAACTGTTTTTT. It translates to CASSLLGEVGEKLFF.

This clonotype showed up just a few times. Written as DNA, the CDR3 is TGCGCCAGCAGCTTAACCGGGGGGCCCCGCACAGATACGCAGTATTTT. Encoded protein: CASSLTGGPRTDTQYF. The chain couples TRBV4-3 to TRBJ2-3; D is perhaps TRBD2 (7 bases). This CDR3 comprises 16 residues. V gave up 5 bases and J gave up 1 base, with 16 bases separating them. CDR1 LGHNA and CDR2 YSLEER come from the germline V gene.

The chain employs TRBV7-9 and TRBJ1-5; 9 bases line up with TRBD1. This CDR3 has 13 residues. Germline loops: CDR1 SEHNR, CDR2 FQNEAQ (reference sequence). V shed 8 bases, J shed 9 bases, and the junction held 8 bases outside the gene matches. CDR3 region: CASRDREWGPQHF. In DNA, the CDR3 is TGTGCCAGCCGGGACAGGGAGTGGGGGCCCCAGCATTTT. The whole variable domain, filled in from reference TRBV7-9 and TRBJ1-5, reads DTGVSQNPRHKITKRGQNVTFRCDPISEHNRLYWYRQTLGQGPEFLTYFQNEAQLEKSRLLSDRFSAERPKGSFSTLEIQRTEQGDSAMYLCASRDREWGPQHFGDGTRLSIL.

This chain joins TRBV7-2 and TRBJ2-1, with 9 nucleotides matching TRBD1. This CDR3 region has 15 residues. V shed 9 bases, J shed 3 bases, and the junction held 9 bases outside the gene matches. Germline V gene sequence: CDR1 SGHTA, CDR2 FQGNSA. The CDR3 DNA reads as TGTGCCAGTGAGCTTACGGGACAGGGCTACAATGAGCAGTTCTTC. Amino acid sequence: CASELTGQGYNEQFF. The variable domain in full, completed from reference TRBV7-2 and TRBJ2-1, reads GAGVSQSPSNKVTEKGKDVELRCDPISGHTALYWYRQSLGQGLEFLIYFQGNSAPDKSGLPSDRFSAERTGGSVSTLTIQRTQQEDSAVYLCASELTGQGYNEQFFGPGTRLTVL.

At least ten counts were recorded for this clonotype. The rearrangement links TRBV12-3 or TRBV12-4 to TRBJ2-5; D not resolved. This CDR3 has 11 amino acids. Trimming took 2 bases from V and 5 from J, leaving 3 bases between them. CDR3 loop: CASSLIETQYF. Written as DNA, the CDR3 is TGTGCCAGCAGTTTAATCGAGACCCAGTACTTC.

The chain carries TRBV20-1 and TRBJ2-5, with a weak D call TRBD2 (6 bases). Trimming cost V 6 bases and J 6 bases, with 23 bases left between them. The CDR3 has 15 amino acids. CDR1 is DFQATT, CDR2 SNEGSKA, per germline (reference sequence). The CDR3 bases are TGCAGTGCCCAAATCGGACGGGACGGAGGGAAGACCCAGTACTTC. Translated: CSAQIGRDGGKTQYF.

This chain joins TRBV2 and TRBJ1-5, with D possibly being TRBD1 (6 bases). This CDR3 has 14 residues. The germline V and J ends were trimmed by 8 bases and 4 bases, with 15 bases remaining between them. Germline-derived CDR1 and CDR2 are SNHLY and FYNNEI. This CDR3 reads CASGGHGRNQPQHF. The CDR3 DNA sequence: TGTGCCAGCGGGGGACACGGCAGGAATCAGCCCCAGCATTTT.

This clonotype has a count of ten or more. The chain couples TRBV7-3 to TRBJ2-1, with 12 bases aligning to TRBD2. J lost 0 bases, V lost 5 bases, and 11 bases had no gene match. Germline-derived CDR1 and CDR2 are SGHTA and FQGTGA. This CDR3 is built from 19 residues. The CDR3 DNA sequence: TGTGCCAGCAGCAGACGGACTAGCGGGGCCGTTAGCTCCTACAATGAGCAGTTCTTC. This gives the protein CASSRRTSGAVSSYNEQFF.

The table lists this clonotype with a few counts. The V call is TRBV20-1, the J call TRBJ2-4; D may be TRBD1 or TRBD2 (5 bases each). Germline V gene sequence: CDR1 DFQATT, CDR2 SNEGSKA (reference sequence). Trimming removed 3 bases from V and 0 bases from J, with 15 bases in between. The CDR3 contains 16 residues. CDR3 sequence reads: CSASKLGELAKNIQYF. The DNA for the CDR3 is TGCAGTGCTAGTAAATTGGGGGAGCTAGCCAAAAACATTCAGTACTTC.

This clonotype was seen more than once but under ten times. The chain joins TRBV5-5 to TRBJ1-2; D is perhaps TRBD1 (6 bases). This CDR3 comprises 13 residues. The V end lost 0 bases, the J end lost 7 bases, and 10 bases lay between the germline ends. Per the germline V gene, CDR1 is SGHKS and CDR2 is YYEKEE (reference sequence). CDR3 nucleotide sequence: TGTGCCAGCAGCTTGGCAGGGGCAGGTGGCTACACCTTC. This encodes CASSLAGAGGYTF.

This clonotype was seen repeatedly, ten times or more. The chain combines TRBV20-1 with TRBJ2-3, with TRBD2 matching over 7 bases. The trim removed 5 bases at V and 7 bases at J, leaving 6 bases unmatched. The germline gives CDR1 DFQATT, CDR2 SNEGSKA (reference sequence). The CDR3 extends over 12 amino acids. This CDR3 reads CSALGGWYTQYF. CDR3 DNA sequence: TGCAGTGCTCTGGGGGGGTGGTATACGCAGTATTTT.

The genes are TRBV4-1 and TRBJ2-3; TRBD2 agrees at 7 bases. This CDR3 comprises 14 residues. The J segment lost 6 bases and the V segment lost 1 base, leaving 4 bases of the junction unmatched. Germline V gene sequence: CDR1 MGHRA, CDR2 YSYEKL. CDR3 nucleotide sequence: TGCGCCAGCAGCCAAGTCGGAGCGGGGGATACGCAGTATTTT. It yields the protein CASSQVGAGDTQYF.

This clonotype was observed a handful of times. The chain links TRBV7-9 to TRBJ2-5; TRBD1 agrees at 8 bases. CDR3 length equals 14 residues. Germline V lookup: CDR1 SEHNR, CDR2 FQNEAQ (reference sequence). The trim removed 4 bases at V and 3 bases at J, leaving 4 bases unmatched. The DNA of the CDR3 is TGTGCCAGCAGCTCGACAGGGGTTAAAGAGACCCAGTACTTC. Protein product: CASSSTGVKETQYF. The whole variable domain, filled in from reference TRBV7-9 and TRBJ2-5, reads DTGVSQNPRHKITKRGQNVTFRCDPISEHNRLYWYRQTLGQGPEFLTYFQNEAQLEKSRLLSDRFSAERPKGSFSTLEIQRTEQGDSAMYLCASSSTGVKETQYFGPGTRLLVL.

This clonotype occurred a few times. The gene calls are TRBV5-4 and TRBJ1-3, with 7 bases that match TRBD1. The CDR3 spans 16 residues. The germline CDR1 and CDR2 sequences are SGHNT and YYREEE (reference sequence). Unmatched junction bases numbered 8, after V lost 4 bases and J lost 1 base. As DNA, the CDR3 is TGTGCCAGCAGCGTCAGGGGGTCAGGGTCTGGAAACACCATATATTTT. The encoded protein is CASSVRGSGSGNTIYF.

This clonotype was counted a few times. For the CDR3, the DNA is TGTGCCAGCAGGAGGACAGGGTTTCGCGAGACCCAGTACTTC. As protein: CASRRTGFRETQYF. The J gene is TRBJ2-5, the V gene TRBV28; TRBD1 matches at 8 bases. This CDR3 spans 14 amino acids. Germline loops: CDR1 MDHEN, CDR2 SYDVKM. V shed 6 bases, J shed 5 bases, and the junction held 8 bases outside the gene matches.

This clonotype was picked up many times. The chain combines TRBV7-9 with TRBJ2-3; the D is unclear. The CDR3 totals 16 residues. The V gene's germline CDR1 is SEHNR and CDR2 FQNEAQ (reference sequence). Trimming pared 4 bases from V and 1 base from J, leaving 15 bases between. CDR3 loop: CASSSYSAPGTDTQYF. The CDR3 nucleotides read TGTGCCAGCAGCTCCTACTCGGCCCCCGGCACAGATACGCAGTATTTT.

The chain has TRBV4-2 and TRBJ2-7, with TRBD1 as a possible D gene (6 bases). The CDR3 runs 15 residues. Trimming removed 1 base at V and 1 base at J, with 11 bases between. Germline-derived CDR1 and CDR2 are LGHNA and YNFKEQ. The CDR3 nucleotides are TGTGCCAGCAGCCAAGGGACAGAAGATTCCTACGAGCAGTACTTC. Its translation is CASSQGTEDSYEQYF.

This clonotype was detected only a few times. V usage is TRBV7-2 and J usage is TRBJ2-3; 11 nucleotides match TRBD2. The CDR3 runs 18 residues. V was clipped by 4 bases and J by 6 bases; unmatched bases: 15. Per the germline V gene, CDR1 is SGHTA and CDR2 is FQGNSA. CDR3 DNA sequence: TGTGCCAGCAGCTGGCCAGTTGATAGCGGGGGGGCCGGGGATACGCAGTATTTT. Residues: CASSWPVDSGGAGDTQYF.

CDR3 nucleotide sequence: TGTGCCAGTAGTTCGGCGGGGGGGTACAATGAGCAGTTCTTC. Translating it yields CASSSAGGYNEQFF. The V call is TRBV19, the J call TRBJ2-1; the match to TRBD2 covers 9 bases. Trimming at V came to 5 bases and at J to 4 bases, leaving 3 bases not matched to a gene. The CDR3 consists of 14 residues. CDR1 LNHDA and CDR2 SQIVND come from the germline V gene (reference sequence).

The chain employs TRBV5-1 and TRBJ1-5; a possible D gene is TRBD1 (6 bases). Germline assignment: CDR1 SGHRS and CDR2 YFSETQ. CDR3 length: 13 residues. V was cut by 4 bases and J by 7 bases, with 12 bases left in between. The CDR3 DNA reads TGCGCCAGCAGCCGGGACATCGAGCAGCCCCAGCATTTT. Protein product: CASSRDIEQPQHF.

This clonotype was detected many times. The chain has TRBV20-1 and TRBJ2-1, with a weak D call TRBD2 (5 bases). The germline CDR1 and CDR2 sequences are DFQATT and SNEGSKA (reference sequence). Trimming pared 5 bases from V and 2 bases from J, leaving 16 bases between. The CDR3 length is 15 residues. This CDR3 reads CSARPSHGAYNEQFF. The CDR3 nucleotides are TGCAGTGCTCGACCCTCTCACGGGGCCTACAATGAGCAGTTCTTC.

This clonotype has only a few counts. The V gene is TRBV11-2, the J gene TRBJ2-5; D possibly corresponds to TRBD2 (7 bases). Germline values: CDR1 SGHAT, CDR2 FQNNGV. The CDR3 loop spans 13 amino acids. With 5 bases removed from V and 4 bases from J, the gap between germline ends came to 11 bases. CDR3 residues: CASSREDRETQYF. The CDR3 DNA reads TGTGCCAGCAGCCGGGAGGACAGAGAGACCCAGTACTTC.

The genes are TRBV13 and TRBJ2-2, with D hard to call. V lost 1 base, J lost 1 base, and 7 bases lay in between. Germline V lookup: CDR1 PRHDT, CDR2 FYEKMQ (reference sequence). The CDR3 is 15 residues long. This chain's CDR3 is CASSLVGRNTGELFF. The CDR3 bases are TGTGCCAGCAGCTTAGTGGGTCGGAACACCGGGGAGCTGTTTTTT. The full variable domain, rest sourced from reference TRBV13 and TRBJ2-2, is AAGVIQSPRHLIKEKRETATLKCYPIPRHDTVYWYQQGPGQDPQFLISFYEKMQSDKGSIPDRFSAQQFSDYHSELNMSSLELGDSALYFCASSLVGRNTGELFFGEGSRLTVL.

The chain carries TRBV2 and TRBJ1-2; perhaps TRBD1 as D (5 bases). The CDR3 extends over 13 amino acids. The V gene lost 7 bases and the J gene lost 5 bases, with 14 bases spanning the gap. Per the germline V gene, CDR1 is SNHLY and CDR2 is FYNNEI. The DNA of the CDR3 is TGTGCCAGCAAATCGGAGGGGAAGTATGGCTACACCTTC. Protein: CASKSEGKYGYTF.

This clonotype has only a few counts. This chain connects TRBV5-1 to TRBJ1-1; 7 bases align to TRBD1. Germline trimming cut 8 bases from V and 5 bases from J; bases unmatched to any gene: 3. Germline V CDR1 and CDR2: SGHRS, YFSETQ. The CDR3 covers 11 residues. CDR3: CASTQGTEAFF. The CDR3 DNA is TGCGCCAGTACACAGGGGACTGAAGCTTTCTTT. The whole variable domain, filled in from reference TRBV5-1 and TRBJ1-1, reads KAGVTQTPRYLIKTRGQQVTLSCSPISGHRSVSWYQQTPGQGLQFLFEYFSETQRNKGNFPGRFSGRQFSNSRSEMNVSTLELGDSALYLCASTQGTEAFFGQGTRLTVV.

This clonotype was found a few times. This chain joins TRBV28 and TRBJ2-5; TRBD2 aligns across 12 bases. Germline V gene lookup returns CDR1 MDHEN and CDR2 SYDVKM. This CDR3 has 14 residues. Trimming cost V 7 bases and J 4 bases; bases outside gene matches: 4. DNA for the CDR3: TGTGCCAGCAACCTAGCGGGGGGGACAGAGACCCAGTACTTC. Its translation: CASNLAGGTETQYF.

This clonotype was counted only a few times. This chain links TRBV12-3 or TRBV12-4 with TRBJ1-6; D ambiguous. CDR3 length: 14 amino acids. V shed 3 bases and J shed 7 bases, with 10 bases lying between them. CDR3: CASSLSSANSPLHF. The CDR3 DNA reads TGTGCCAGCAGTTTGAGTTCGGCCAATTCACCCCTCCACTTT.

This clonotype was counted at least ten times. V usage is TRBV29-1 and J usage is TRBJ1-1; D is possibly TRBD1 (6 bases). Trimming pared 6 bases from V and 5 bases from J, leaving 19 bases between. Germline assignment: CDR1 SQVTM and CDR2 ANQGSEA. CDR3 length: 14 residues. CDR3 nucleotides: TGCAGCGTCGACAGGACATACCCGGGAACTGAAGCTTTCTTT. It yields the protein CSVDRTYPGTEAFF.